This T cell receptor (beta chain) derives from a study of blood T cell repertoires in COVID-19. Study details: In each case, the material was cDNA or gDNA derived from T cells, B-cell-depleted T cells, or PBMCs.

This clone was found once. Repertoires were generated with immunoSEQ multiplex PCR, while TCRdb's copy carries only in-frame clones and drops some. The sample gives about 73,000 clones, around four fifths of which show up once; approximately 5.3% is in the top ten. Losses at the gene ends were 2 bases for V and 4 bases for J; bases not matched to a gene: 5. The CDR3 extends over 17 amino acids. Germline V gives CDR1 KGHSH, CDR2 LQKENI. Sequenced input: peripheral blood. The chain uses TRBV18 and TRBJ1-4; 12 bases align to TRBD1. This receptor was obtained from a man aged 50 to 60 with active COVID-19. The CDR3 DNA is TGTGCCAGCTCACCAGCCGGGACAGGGGGCTTTAATGAAAAACTGTTTTTT. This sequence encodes CASSPAGTGGFNEKLFF. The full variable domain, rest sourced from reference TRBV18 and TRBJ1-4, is NAGVMQNPRHLVRRRGQEARLRCSPMKGHSHVYWYRQLPEEGLKFMVYLQKENIIDESGMPKERFSAEFPKEGPSILRIQQVVRGDSAAYFCASSPAGTGGFNEKLFFGSGTQLSVL.